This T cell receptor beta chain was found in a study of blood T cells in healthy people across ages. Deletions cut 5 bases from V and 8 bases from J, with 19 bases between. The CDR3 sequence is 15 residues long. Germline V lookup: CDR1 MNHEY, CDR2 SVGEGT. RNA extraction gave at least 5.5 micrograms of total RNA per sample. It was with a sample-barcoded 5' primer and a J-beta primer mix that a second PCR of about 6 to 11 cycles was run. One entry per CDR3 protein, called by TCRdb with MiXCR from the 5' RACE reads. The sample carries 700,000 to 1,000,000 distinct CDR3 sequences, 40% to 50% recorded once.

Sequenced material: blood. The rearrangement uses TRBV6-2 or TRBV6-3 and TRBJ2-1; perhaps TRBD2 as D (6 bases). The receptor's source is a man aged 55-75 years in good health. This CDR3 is CASSRLRDFLDEQFF. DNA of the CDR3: TGTGCCAGCAGTAGACTCCGGGACTTTCTTGATGAGCAGTTCTTC.